The 14 T cell receptor beta chains given below trace back to one sample, sequenced in a study of spatial heterogeneity in lung cancer. MiXCR was run by TCRdb on the 5' RACE reads, yielding one entry per CDR3 protein. The repertoire has about 7,800 distinct CDR3 sequences, over 7.5% of them found once; the top ten carry under 55%. This sample's time point: sample taken at primary tumor resection. The sample was PBMCs, taken at surgery. Receptors originate from a male donor with early-stage non-small cell lung cancer.

This clonotype was counted many times. J is TRBJ1-5 and V is TRBV7-8, with 8 nucleotides matching TRBD1. The CDR3 loop spans 17 amino acids. Trimming at V came to 1 base and at J to 3 bases, leaving 8 bases not matched to a gene. The germline V gene has CDR1 SGHVS and CDR2 FQNEAQ. CDR3 nucleotide sequence: TGTGCCAGCAGCTTAGACCGGACAGGGCCCAACAATCAGCCCCAGCATTTT. The encoded protein is CASSLDRTGPNNQPQHF.

This clonotype has ten or more counts. The J gene is TRBJ1-1, the V gene TRBV20-1; 7 bases agree with TRBD1. The J segment lost 4 bases and the V segment lost 5 bases, leaving 4 bases of the junction unmatched. In germline, CDR1 is DFQATT, CDR2 SNEGSKA (reference sequence). There are 12 residues in the CDR3. The CDR3 sequence is CSALQGTTEAFF. The CDR3 DNA sequence: TGCAGTGCTCTACAGGGGACCACTGAAGCTTTCTTT.

This clonotype was seen repeatedly, ten times or more. The chain uses TRBV4-2 and TRBJ2-3, with D possibly TRBD2 on 6 matching bases. Germline V CDR1 and CDR2: LGHNA, YNFKEQ. CDR3 length equals 16 residues. V shed 0 bases and J shed 3 bases, with 13 bases lying between them. The CDR3 loop is CASSQEHGGGTDTQYF. CDR3 sequence (DNA): TGTGCCAGCAGCCAAGAACACGGGGGTGGGACAGATACGCAGTATTTT.

The chain has TRBV7-6 and TRBJ2-1, with no clear D. CDR3 length: 17 amino acids. With 5 bases removed from V and 0 bases from J, the gap between germline ends came to 17 bases. CDR1 and CDR2 (germline): SGHVS, FNYEAQ. The CDR3 here is CASSPRPGPGSYNEQFF. In nucleotides, the CDR3 is TGTGCCAGCAGCCCCCGACCTGGCCCAGGCTCCTACAATGAGCAGTTCTTC.

This chain uses TRBV6-1 with TRBJ1-2; D call uncertain. This CDR3 is built from 15 residues. The V end was cut by 7 bases, the J end by 3 bases, with 18 bases between. Germline CDR1 is MNHNS and CDR2 is SASEGT. The CDR3 loop is CASTLWRSEDYGYTF. CDR3 nucleotide sequence: TGTGCCAGCACTCTTTGGAGGTCAGAAGACTATGGCTACACCTTC.

This clonotype was recorded at least ten times. The chain is built from TRBV6-5 and TRBJ2-5; 10 bases map to TRBD1. From germline, CDR1 is MNHEY and CDR2 SVGAGI. V lost 5 bases, J lost 5 bases, and 2 bases stayed unmatched. The CDR3 runs 13 residues. CDR3 in DNA: TGTGCCAGCAGTCCGGACAGGGGGGAGACCCAGTACTTC. It yields the protein CASSPDRGETQYF.

This clonotype was seen at least ten times. The chain carries TRBV12-3 or TRBV12-4 and TRBJ2-6; 10 nucleotides match TRBD1. The J segment lost 2 bases and the V segment lost 6 bases, leaving 7 bases of the junction unmatched. The CDR3 totals 17 residues. The CDR3 coding sequence is TGTGCCAGCAGATCCCGACAGGGGGCGCCTGGGGCCAACGTCCTGACTTTC. Its translation: CASRSRQGAPGANVLTF.

In its sample, this clonotype was seen many times. The chain couples TRBV9 to TRBJ2-3; a weak D match, TRBD2 (6 bases). Germline V CDR1 and CDR2: SGDLS, YYNGEE. This CDR3 contains 15 residues. Trimming took off 0 bases at V and 2 bases at J, with 10 bases between the two ends. CDR3 region: CASSVAGVFTDTQYF. CDR3 DNA: TGTGCCAGCAGCGTAGCGGGAGTGTTCACAGATACGCAGTATTTT.

There are many counts of this clonotype. In DNA, the CDR3 is TGCGCCAGCAGCCAAGGGGCGGAACCCCTTCAAGAGACCCAGTACTTC. Encoded protein: CASSQGAEPLQETQYF. V usage is TRBV4-1 and J usage is TRBJ2-5, with D hard to call. CDR1 and CDR2 (germline): MGHRA, YSYEKL. CDR3 length: 16 residues. The germline V and J ends were trimmed by 1 base and 2 bases, with 14 bases remaining between them.

This clonotype was found many times. The V and J genes are TRBV19 and TRBJ1-2; 7 nucleotides line up with TRBD1. The CDR3 sequence is 16 residues long. CDR1 and CDR2 (germline): LNHDA, SQIVND (reference sequence). Trimming took 7 bases from V and 2 from J; bases not matched to a gene: 13. In nucleotides, the CDR3 is TGTGCCAGTACTCGCCAAACAGGGGATCTCAACTATGGCTACACCTTC. This codes for CASTRQTGDLNYGYTF.

This clonotype was recorded many times. This sequence joins TRBV27 and TRBJ1-1; the D gene is possibly TRBD1 (6 bases). V was shortened by 2 bases and J by 6 bases, with 13 bases between the two germline ends. This CDR3 contains 14 residues. Germline CDR1 and CDR2: MNHEY and SMNVEV (reference sequence). CDR3 residues: CASSLRGAKAEAFF. Written as DNA, the CDR3 is TGTGCCAGCAGTTTAAGGGGGGCTAAGGCTGAAGCTTTCTTT.

CDR3 sequence reads: CASSPYPNTEAFF. DNA for the CDR3: TGTGCCAGCAGCCCGTACCCCAACACTGAAGCTTTCTTT. The chain couples TRBV5-5 to TRBJ1-1; no definite D call. Germline lookup yields CDR1 SGHKS and CDR2 YYEKEE (reference sequence). This CDR3 has 13 residues. V lost 4 bases, J lost 2 bases, and 9 bases lay in between.

This clonotype has ten or more counts. This chain connects TRBV7-2 to TRBJ1-4, with D possibly TRBD1 on 6 matching bases. Germline V gene lookup returns CDR1 SGHTA and CDR2 FQGNSA. V lost 5 bases and J lost 6, with 19 bases in between. CDR3 length equals 16 residues. CDR3 region: CASSPLLGGGDEKLFF. The CDR3 DNA follows: TGTGCCAGCAGCCCGCTCCTGGGAGGGGGGGATGAAAAACTGTTTTTT.

The chain carries TRBV27 and TRBJ2-1; D remains ambiguous. The CDR3 has 14 amino acids. V was pared by 8 bases and J by 10 bases, with 21 bases between. Per germline, CDR1 MNHEY and CDR2 SMNVEV (reference sequence). In DNA form, the CDR3 reads TGTGCCAGCTACAGCCCCACCGGTCAGATGGAGCAGTTCTTC. It translates to CASYSPTGQMEQFF.